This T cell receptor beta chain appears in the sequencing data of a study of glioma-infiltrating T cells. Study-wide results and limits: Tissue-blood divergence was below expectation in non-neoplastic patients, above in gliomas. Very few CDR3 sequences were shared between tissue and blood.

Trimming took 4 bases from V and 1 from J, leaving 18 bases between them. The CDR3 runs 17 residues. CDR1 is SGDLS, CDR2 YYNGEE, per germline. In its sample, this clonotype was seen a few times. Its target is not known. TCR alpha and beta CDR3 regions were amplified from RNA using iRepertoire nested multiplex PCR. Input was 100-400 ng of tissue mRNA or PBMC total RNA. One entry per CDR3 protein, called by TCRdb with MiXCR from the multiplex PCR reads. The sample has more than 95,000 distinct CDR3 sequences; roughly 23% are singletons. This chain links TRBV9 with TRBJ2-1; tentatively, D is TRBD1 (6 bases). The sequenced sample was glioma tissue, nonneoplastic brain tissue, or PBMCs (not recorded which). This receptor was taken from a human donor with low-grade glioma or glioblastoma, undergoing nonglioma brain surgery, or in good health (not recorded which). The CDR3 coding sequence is TGTGCCAGCAGCTTAACAAGAGGACAGTCGTCCTACAATGAGCAGTTCTTC. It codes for CASSLTRGQSSYNEQFF. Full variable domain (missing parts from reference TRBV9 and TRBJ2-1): DSGVTQTPKHLITATGQRVTLRCSPRSGDLSVYWYQQSLDQGLQFLIQYYNGEERAKGNILERFSAQQFPDLHSELNLSSLELGDSALYFCASSLTRGQSSYNEQFFGPGTRLTVL.